Described below is a single T cell receptor (beta chain) sequence and its context. The entry originates in a study of cytomegalovirus exposure and HLA in healthy donors. Trimming cost V 4 bases and J 0 bases; bases outside gene matches: 8. Germline-derived CDR1 and CDR2 are GTSNPN and SVGIG (reference sequence). The CDR3 consists of 15 residues. This PCR relied on a set of 60 Vbeta primers and 13 Jbeta primers. Some clones are missing from TCRdb's copy, which holds only in-frame ones; the method was immunoSEQ multiplex PCR. The sample holds about 130,000 clones; roughly 80% are singletons and the top ten take 3.5% to 4.5%.

The sample was PBMCs. The sequence came from a man aged 18-30 years in good health and CMV-seropositive. The gene calls are TRBV30 and TRBJ2-7; 8 bases are a match to TRBD2. CDR3 in amino acids: CAWTRTAGGSYEQYF. The CDR3 bases are TGTGCCTGGACACGCACTGCGGGAGGCTCCTACGAGCAGTACTTC.